The T cell receptor (beta chain) described here comes from a study of CD8 T cells in Susac syndrome. Study-wide context: Active disease was present in roughly 6 of the sequenced Susac syndrome patients, and remission in eight or nine.

An input of about 0.45 to 1 ug of RNA was subjected to reverse transcription using random hexamers. One entry per CDR3 protein results from TCRdb running MiXCR on the immunoSEQ multiplex PCR reads. Of under 200,000 distinct CDR3 sequences listed, roughly 95% are singletons. CDR1 and CDR2 from the germline V gene are SGHRS and YFSETQ. This CDR3 contains 17 residues. The V gene end was trimmed by 3 bases and the J gene end by 0 bases; junction bases not matched to a gene: 6. The sample holds one count of this clonotype. Sequenced: CD4+ T cells from PBMCs. The genes are TRBV5-1 and TRBJ2-3; TRBD2 aligns across 11 bases. This clonotype originated in a human donor with Susac syndrome. CDR3 amino acids: CASSSLAGGLSTDTQYF. CDR3 DNA sequence: TGCGCCAGCAGCTCCCTAGCGGGAGGCCTTAGCACAGATACGCAGTATTTT.